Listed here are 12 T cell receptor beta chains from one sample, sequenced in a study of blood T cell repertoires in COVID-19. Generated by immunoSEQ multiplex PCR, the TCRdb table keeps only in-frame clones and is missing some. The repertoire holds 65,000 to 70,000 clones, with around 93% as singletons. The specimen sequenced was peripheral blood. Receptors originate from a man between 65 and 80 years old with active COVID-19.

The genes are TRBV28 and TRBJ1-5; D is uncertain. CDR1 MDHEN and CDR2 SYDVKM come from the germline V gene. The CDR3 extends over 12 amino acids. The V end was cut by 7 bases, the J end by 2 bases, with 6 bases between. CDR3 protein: CASITGNQPQHF. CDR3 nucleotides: TGTGCCAGCATCACGGGCAATCAGCCCCAGCATTTT. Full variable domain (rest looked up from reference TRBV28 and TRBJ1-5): DVKVTQSSRYLVKRTGEKVFLECVQDMDHENMFWYRQDPGLGLRLIYFSYDVKMKEKGDIPEGYSVSREKKERFSLILESASTNQTSMYLCASITGNQPQHFGDGTRLSIL.

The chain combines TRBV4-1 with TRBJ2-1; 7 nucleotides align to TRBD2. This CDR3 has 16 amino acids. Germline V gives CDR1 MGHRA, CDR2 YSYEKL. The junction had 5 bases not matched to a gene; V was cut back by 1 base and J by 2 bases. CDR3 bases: TGCGCCAGCAGCCAAGTGCCAGCGGGGCCCTACAATGAGCAGTTCTTC. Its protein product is CASSQVPAGPYNEQFF.

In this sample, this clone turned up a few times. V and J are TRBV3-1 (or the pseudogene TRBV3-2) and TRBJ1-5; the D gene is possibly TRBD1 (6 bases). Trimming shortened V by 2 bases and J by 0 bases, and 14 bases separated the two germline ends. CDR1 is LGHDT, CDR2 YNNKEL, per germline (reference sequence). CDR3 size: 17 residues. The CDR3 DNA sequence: TGTGCCAGCAGCCAAAACAGGGCCTATTATAGCAATCAGCCCCAGCATTTT. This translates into CASSQNRAYYSNQPQHF.

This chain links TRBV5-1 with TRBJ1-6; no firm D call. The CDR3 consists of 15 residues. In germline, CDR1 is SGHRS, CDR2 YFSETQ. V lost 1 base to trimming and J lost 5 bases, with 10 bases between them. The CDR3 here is CASSLSSGNNSPLHF. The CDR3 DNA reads TGCGCCAGCAGCTTGTCATCCGGGAATAATTCACCCCTCCACTTT.

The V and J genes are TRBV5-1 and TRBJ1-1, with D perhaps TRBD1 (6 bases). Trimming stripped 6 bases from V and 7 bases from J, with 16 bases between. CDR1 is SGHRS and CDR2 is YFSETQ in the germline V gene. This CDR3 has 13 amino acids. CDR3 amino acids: CASNLGTRDEAFF. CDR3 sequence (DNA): TGCGCCAGCAATCTAGGGACAAGAGATGAAGCTTTCTTT.

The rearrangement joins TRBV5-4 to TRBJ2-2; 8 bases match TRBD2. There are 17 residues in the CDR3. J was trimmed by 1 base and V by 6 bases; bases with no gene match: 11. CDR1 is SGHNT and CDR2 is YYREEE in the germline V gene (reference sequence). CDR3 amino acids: CASNLRGGRGNTGELFF. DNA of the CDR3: TGTGCCAGCAATCTACGGGGGGGACGGGGGAACACCGGGGAGCTGTTTTTT. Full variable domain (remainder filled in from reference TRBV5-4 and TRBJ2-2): ETGVTQSPTHLIKTRGQQVTLRCSSQSGHNTVSWYQQALGQGPQFIFQYYREEENGRGNFPPRFSGLQFPNYSSELNVNALELDDSALYLCASNLRGGRGNTGELFFGEGSRLTVL.

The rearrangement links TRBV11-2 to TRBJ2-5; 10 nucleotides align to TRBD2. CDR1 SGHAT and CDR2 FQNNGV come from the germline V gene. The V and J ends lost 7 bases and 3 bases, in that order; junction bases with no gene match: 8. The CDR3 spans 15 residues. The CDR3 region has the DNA TGTGCCAGCACCGAGTACCTAGCGGGGGAAGAGACCCAGTACTTC. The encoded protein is CASTEYLAGEETQYF.

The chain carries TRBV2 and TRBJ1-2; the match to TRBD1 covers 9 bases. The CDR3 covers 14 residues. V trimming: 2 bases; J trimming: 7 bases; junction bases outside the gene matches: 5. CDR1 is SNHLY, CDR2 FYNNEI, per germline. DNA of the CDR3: TGTGCCAGCAGTGAAATCCGGACAGGGGTTGGCTACACCTTC. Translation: CASSEIRTGVGYTF.

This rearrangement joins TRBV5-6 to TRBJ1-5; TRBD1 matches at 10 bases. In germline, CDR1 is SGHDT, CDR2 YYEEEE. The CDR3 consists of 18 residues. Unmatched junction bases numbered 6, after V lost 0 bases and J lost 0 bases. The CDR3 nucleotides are TGTGCCAGCAGCTTGGCCGGGACAGGGGCGTATAGCAATCAGCCCCAGCATTTT. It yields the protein CASSLAGTGAYSNQPQHF.

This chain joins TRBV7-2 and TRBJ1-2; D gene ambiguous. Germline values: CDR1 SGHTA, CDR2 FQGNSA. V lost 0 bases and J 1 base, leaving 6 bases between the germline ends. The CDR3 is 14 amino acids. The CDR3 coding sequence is TGTGCCAGCAGCTTAGCCCCCGTTAACTATGGCTACACCTTC. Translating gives CASSLAPVNYGYTF. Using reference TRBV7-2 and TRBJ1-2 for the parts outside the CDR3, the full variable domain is GAGVSQSPSNKVTEKGKDVELRCDPISGHTALYWYRQSLGQGLEFLIYFQGNSAPDKSGLPSDRFSAERTGGSVSTLTIQRTQQEDSAVYLCASSLAPVNYGYTFGSGTRLTVV.

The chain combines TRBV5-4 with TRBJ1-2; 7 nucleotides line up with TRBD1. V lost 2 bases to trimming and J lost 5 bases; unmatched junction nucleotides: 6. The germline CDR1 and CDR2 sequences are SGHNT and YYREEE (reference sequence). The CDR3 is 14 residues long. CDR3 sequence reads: CASSFPMTGYGYTF. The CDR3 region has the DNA TGTGCCAGCAGCTTTCCAATGACAGGGTATGGCTACACCTTC.

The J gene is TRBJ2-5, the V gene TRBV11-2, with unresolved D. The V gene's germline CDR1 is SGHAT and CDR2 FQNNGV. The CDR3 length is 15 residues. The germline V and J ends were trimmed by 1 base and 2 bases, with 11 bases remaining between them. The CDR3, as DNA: TGTGCCAGCAGCTTAGGGGCAGCCGAACAAGAGACCCAGTACTTC. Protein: CASSLGAAEQETQYF.